This TCR beta chain was sequenced during a study of blood T cell repertoires in COVID-19. Across the whole study: COVID-19 samples from acute and convalescent phases originated in the United States, Italy and Spain. T cells, B-cell-depleted T cells, or PBMCs provided the cDNA or gDNA that served as material.

Produced via immunoSEQ multiplex PCR; TCRdb's table is partial and in-frame only. The sample shows almost 250,000 clones, approximately 86% of them seen only once. From germline, CDR1 is SGHDN and CDR2 FVKESK. The CDR3 covers 18 residues. Trimming stripped 2 bases from V and 1 base from J, with 19 bases between. The J gene is TRBJ2-3, the V gene TRBV14, with D maybe TRBD2 (7 bases). Specimen: peripheral blood. The clonotype originates from a woman aged 60-70 years who had recovered from COVID-19. CDR3 in amino acids: CASSQLRGGVGGTDTQYF. The CDR3 DNA follows: TGTGCCAGCAGCCAATTACGCGGGGGCGTGGGGGGCACAGATACGCAGTATTTT.